The 14 T cell receptor beta chains reported below all come from one sample, sequenced in a study of cytomegalovirus exposure and HLA in healthy donors. The PCR ran on 60 Vbeta and 13 Jbeta primers. The method was immunoSEQ multiplex PCR; TCRdb's version includes in-frame clones alone and lacks a portion of them. This sample has under 100,000 clones, with 62% found just once. Sequencing input: PBMCs. The origin of the receptors is a woman under 40 in good health and CMV-seropositive.

DNA of the CDR3: TGCGCCAGCAGCTTGATAGCGGGGGGCGGCAATGAGCAGTTCTTC. This codes for CASSLIAGGGNEQFF. The rearrangement links TRBV5-1 to TRBJ2-1, with TRBD2 identical over 10 bases. This CDR3 has 15 amino acids. The germline V gene encodes CDR1 SGHRS and CDR2 YFSETQ. V gave up 1 base and J gave up 6 bases; unmatched junction bases: 4.

This sequence joins TRBV7-2 and TRBJ2-1, with D maybe TRBD1 (6 bases). This CDR3 comprises 15 residues. Between the trimmed V and J ends, which lost 2 bases and 1 base, there was a span of 9 bases. CDR1 is SGHTA and CDR2 is FQGNSA in the germline V gene. CDR3 sequence (DNA): TGTGCCAGCAGCTTATTGGGGGCGTCCTACAATGAGCAGTTCTTC. Residues: CASSLLGASYNEQFF. The whole variable domain, filled in from reference TRBV7-2 and TRBJ2-1, reads GAGVSQSPSNKVTEKGKDVELRCDPISGHTALYWYRQSLGQGLEFLIYFQGNSAPDKSGLPSDRFSAERTGGSVSTLTIQRTQQEDSAVYLCASSLLGASYNEQFFGPGTRLTVL.

Notes on this clone: The same CDR3 also results from other DNA sequences found in this sample. This rearrangement joins TRBV9 to TRBJ1-5; possibly TRBD1 for D (6 bases). The CDR3 totals 14 residues. Per the germline V gene, CDR1 is SGDLS and CDR2 is YYNGEE. The V end lost 0 bases, the J end lost 6 bases, and 10 bases lay between the germline ends. In DNA form, the CDR3 reads TGTGCCAGCAGCGTAGGCACAGGGTCTCAGCCCCAGCATTTT. Translation gives CASSVGTGSQPQHF.

The chain couples TRBV12-2 to TRBJ2-7; the D call TRBD2 from the table was never checked on the DNA. TRBV12-2 is a known pseudogene. The CDR3 spans 20 residues. The CDR3 coding sequence is TGTGCAAGTCGCTCCGGTAGGGGACTAGCGGGGGCCTCGAGCTCCTACGAGCAGTACTTC. Translation gives CASRSGRGLAGASSSYEQYF.

This chain uses TRBV29-1 with TRBJ1-4; D is ambiguous. This CDR3 contains 15 residues. CDR1 and CDR2 (germline): SQVTM, ANQGSEA. Trimming stripped 6 bases from V and 6 bases from J, with 20 bases between. The CDR3 DNA is TGCAGCGTCCGGACCTCCTCCGTGCGGGATGAAAAACTGTTTTTT. The encoded protein is CSVRTSSVRDEKLFF.

The chain joins TRBV13 to TRBJ1-3; 7 nucleotides align to TRBD1. The V and J ends lost 1 base and 6 bases, in that order; junction bases with no gene match: 0. The length of the CDR3 is 13 residues. CDR1 PRHDT and CDR2 FYEKMQ come from the germline V gene (reference sequence). Here the CDR3 DNA reads TGTGCCAGCAGCTTAGAGGGGGCAAACACCATATATTTT. This sequence encodes CASSLEGANTIYF.

This clone appeared a few times. V gene TRBV18 combines with J gene TRBJ1-2; a weak D match, TRBD1 (5 bases). The CDR3 spans 14 residues. The germline V and J ends were trimmed by 3 bases and 8 bases, with 16 bases remaining between them. Per germline, CDR1 KGHSH and CDR2 LQKENI. In DNA form, the CDR3 reads TGTGCCAGCTCACCTAATCAGGGAATTGAGGGCTACACCTTC. Translation gives CASSPNQGIEGYTF.

The V and J genes are TRBV6-6 and TRBJ1-5; TRBD1 matches at 7 bases. Germline CDR1 and CDR2: MNHNY and SVGAGI (reference sequence). V trimming: 8 bases; J trimming: 6 bases; junction bases outside the gene matches: 10. The CDR3 length is 14 residues. The CDR3 DNA sequence: TGTGCCAGCCAGGGGGGCCGATGGATTCAGCCCCAGCATTTT. It codes for CASQGGRWIQPQHF.

The chain recombines TRBV6-6 with TRBJ2-3, with D possibly TRBD1 on 6 matching bases. The V end lost 2 bases, the J end lost 2 bases, and 11 bases lay between the germline ends. The CDR3 is 15 residues long. CDR1 is MNHNY, CDR2 SVGAGI, per germline (reference sequence). CDR3 sequence: CASSYLGQTTDTQYF. The CDR3 DNA reads TGTGCCAGCAGTTACCTCGGACAGACCACAGATACGCAGTATTTT.

CDR3 in amino acids: CASSLLRGVATDTQYF. CDR3 nucleotide sequence: TGTGCCAGCAGCTTATTGCGGGGGGTGGCCACAGATACGCAGTATTTT. This sequence joins TRBV7-2 and TRBJ2-3, with TRBD2 matching 8 bases. The CDR3 sequence is 16 residues long. Germline CDR1 is SGHTA and CDR2 is FQGNSA. V lost 2 bases and J lost 2; bases outside the gene matches: 6.

This clone occurred a few times. The V gene is TRBV6-1, the J gene TRBJ1-2; 7 nucleotides match TRBD1. Trimming at V came to 2 bases and at J to 4 bases, leaving 7 bases not matched to a gene. CDR1 is MNHNS, CDR2 SASEGT, per germline. There are 15 residues in the CDR3. The CDR3 is CASSEMKGASYGYTF. The CDR3 coding sequence is TGTGCCAGCAGTGAAATGAAGGGGGCAAGCTATGGCTACACCTTC.

The chain employs TRBV19 and TRBJ2-1; 10 nucleotides match TRBD1. Germline CDR1 and CDR2: LNHDA and SQIVND (reference sequence). This CDR3 region has 15 residues. Trimming cost V 5 bases and J 8 bases; bases outside gene matches: 9. CDR3: CASSRQGAAGDEQFF. CDR3 DNA sequence: TGTGCCAGTAGTCGACAGGGGGCGGCCGGCGATGAGCAGTTCTTC.

J is TRBJ2-5 and V is TRBV2; D call uncertain. V lost 8 bases and J lost 4, with 5 bases in between. The CDR3 contains 10 residues. Germline values: CDR1 SNHLY, CDR2 FYNNEI. The CDR3 here is CASPRETQYF. Here the CDR3 DNA reads TGTGCCAGCCCCCGAGAGACCCAGTACTTC.

The J gene is TRBJ1-2, the V gene TRBV28, with a weak D call TRBD1 (6 bases). V gave up 5 bases and J gave up 2 bases, with 15 bases separating them. CDR1 MDHEN and CDR2 SYDVKM come from the germline V gene. The CDR3 length is 15 residues. This chain's CDR3 is CASSVSRGLNYGYTF. In DNA form, the CDR3 reads TGTGCCAGCAGTGTCTCCAGGGGCCTGAACTATGGCTACACCTTC.